This T cell receptor (beta chain) stems from a study of persistence of HIV-infected CD4 T cells. The stimulus was lysate of CMV-infected fibroblasts, around 9.3 ug/mL. CD40L-negative CD69-negative CD45RO-high memory CD4+ T cells were sorted as populations depleted of antigen-responding cells. The length of the CDR3 is 17 residues. Germline V gene sequence: CDR1 MNHNY, CDR2 SVGAGI (reference sequence). J was trimmed by 1 base and V by 5 bases; bases with no gene match: 12. In the case of this clone: Its antigen is unknown.

This was the immunoSEQ version 4 assay in survey mode. Produced via immunoSEQ multiplex PCR; TCRdb's table is partial and in-frame only. The data show about 40,000 clones, around 80% seen once. Source: CD4+ T cells sorted from PBMCs after roughly 19-hour stimulation, taken from a patient who received antiretroviral therapy. This chain links TRBV6-6 with TRBJ1-2; 8 bases are shared with TRBD1. This receptor was taken from an adult man with HIV who was CMV-seropositive. CDR3 sequence (DNA): TGTGCCAGCAGTCCATTAAGTGGGACAGGAAGTAACTATGGCTACACCTTC. Amino acids: CASSPLSGTGSNYGYTF.